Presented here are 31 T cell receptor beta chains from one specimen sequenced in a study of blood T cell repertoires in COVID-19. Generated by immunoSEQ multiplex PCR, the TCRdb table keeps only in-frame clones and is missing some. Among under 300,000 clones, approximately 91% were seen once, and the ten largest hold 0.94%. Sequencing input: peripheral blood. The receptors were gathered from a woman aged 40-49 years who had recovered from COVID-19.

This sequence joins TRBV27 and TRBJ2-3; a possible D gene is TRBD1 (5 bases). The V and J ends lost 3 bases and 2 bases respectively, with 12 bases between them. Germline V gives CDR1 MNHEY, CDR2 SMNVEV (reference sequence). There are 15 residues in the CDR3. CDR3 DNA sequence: TGTGCCAGCAGTTTGGGGCAGGGTGCCACAGATACGCAGTATTTT. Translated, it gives CASSLGQGATDTQYF.

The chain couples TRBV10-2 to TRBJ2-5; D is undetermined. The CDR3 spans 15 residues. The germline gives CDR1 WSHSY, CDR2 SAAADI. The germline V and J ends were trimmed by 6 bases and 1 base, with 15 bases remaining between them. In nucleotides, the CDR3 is TGCGCCAGCAGAAGTGAGGCGGCGGTCCAAGAGACCCAGTACTTC. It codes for CASRSEAAVQETQYF.

CDR3 amino acids: CASSPNYPGGYGYTF. The CDR3 nucleotides read TGTGCCAGCAGTCCTAATTATCCTGGGGGGTATGGCTACACCTTC. This sequence joins TRBV27 and TRBJ1-2, with a weak D call TRBD1 (5 bases). The germline V gene has CDR1 MNHEY and CDR2 SMNVEV (reference sequence). The length of the CDR3 is 15 residues. Trimming took off 5 bases at V and 5 bases at J, with 18 bases between the two ends.

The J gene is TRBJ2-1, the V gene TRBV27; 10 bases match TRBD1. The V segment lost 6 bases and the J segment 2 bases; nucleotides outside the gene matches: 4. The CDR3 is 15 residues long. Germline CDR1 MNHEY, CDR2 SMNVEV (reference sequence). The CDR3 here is CASRSGQGAYNEQFF. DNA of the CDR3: TGTGCCAGCAGATCCGGACAGGGGGCCTACAATGAGCAGTTCTTC.

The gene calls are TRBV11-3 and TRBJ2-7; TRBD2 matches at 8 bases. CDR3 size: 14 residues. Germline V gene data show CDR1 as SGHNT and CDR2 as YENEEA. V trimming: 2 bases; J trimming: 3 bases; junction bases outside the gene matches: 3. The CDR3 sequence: CASSLIAGSYEQYF. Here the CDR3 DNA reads TGTGCCAGCAGCTTAATAGCGGGAAGCTACGAGCAGTACTTC.

CDR3 in amino acids: CASSYAGNQPQHF. The CDR3 DNA reads TGTGCCAGCAGTTACGCAGGCAATCAGCCCCAGCATTTT. This sequence joins TRBV6-5 and TRBJ1-5; unclear D gene. The V and J ends lost 2 bases and 2 bases respectively, with 4 bases between them. Germline V CDR1 and CDR2: MNHEY, SVGAGI. CDR3 length equals 13 residues.

The CDR3 nucleotides are TGCGCCAGCAGCCCGAGAGGCGGGAGAACTTTTTTTGAGCAGTACTTC. As protein: CASSPRGGRTFFEQYF. The chain couples TRBV5-1 to TRBJ2-7; 7 positions match TRBD2. J was trimmed by 7 bases and V by 4 bases; bases with no gene match: 17. The CDR3 has 16 residues. CDR1 SGHRS and CDR2 YFSETQ come from the germline V gene.

CDR3 in amino acids: CASSLYRAREGGYTF. CDR3 in DNA: TGTGCCAGCAGCCTTTACAGGGCCCGCGAGGGTGGCTACACCTTC. The gene calls are TRBV3-1 (or the pseudogene TRBV3-2) and TRBJ1-2; the D gene is possibly TRBD1 (6 bases). Trimming left V 4 bases short and J 7 bases short, with 19 bases between. Germline V CDR1 and CDR2: LGHDT, YNNKEL (reference sequence). The CDR3 length is 15 residues.

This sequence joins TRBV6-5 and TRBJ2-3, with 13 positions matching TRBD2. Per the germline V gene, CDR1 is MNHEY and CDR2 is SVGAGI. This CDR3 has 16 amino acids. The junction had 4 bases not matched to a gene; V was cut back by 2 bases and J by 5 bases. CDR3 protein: CASSYGLAGAIDTQYF. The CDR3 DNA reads TGTGCCAGCAGTTACGGACTAGCGGGAGCGATAGATACGCAGTATTTT.

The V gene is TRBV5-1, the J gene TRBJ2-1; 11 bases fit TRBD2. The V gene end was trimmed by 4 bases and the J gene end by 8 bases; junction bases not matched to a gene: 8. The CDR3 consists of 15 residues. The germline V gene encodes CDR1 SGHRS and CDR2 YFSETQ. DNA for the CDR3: TGCGCCAGCAGCCCCGGACTAGCGGGTGGAGATGAGCAGTTCTTC. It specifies CASSPGLAGGDEQFF.

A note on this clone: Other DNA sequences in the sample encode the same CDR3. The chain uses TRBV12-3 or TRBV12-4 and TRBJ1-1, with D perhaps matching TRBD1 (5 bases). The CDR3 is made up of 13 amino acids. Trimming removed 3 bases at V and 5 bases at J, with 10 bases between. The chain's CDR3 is CASSFGGGTEAFF. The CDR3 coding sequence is TGTGCCAGCAGTTTTGGGGGAGGGACTGAAGCTTTCTTT.

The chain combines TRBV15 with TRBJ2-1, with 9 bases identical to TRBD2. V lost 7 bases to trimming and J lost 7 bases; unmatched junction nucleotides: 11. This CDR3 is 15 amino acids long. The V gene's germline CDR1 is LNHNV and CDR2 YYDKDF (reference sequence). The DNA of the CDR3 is TGTGCCACCAACGATCCGGGACTAGCTACGAATGAGCAGTTCTTC. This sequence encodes CATNDPGLATNEQFF.

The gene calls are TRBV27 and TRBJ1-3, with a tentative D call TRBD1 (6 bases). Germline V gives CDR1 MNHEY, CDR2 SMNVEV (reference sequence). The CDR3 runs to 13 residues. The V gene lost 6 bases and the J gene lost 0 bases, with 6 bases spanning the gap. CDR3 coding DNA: TGTGCCAGCAGGGGACACTCTGGAAACACCATATATTTT. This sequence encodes CASRGHSGNTIYF.

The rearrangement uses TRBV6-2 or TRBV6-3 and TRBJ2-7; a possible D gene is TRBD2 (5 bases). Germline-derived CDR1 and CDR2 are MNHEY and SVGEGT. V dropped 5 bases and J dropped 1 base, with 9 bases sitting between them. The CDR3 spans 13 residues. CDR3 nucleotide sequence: TGTGCCAGCAGTAACGGACTTTCCTACGAGCAGTACTTC. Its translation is CASSNGLSYEQYF.

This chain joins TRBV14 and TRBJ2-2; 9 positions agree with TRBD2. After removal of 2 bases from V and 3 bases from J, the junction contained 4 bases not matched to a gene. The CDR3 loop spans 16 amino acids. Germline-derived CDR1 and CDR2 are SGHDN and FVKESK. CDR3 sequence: CASSQNSGSYTGELFF. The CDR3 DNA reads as TGTGCCAGCAGCCAAAATAGCGGGAGCTACACCGGGGAGCTGTTTTTT.

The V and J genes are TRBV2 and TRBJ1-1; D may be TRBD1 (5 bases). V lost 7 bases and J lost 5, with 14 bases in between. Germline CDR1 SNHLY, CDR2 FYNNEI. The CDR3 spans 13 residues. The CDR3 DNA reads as TGTGCCAGCAATTGGCAGGGCGGTACTGAAGCTTTCTTT. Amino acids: CASNWQGGTEAFF. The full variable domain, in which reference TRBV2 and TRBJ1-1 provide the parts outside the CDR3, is EPEVTQTPSHQVTQMGQEVILRCVPISNHLYFYWYRQILGQKVEFLVSFYNNEISEKSEIFDDQFSVERPDGSNFTLKIRSTKLEDSAMYFCASNWQGGTEAFFGQGTRLTVV.

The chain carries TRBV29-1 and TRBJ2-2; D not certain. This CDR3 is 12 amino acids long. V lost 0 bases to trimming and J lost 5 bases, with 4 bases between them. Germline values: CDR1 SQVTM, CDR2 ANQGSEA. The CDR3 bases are TGCAGCGTTGAAGACAGGACCGGGGAGCTGTTTTTT. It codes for CSVEDRTGELFF.

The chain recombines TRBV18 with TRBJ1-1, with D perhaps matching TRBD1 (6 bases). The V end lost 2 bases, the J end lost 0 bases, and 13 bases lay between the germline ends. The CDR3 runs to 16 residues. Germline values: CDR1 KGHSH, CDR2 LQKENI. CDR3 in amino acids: CASSPMTGQMNTEAFF. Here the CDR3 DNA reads TGTGCCAGCTCACCAATGACAGGCCAAATGAACACTGAAGCTTTCTTT.

CDR3 nucleotides: TGTGCCTGGAGTGTGGTACTAGCGCACAATACGCAGTATTTT. Protein: CAWSVVLAHNTQYF. The chain uses TRBV30 and TRBJ2-3; 7 nucleotides agree with TRBD2. The ends lost 0 bases at V and 7 bases at J; junction bases unmatched: 7. CDR1 and CDR2 (germline): GTSNPN, SVGIG (reference sequence). This CDR3 has 14 residues.

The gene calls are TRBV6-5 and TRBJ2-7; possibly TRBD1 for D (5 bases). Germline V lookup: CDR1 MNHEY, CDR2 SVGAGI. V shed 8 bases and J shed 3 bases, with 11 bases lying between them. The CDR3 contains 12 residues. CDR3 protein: CASEGVSYEQYF. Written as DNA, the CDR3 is TGTGCCAGCGAAGGGGTGAGCTACGAGCAGTACTTC.

The CDR3 is CASSEYYLTGSVETQYF. The CDR3 DNA follows: TGTGCCAGCAGTGAATATTACTTGACAGGGTCCGTAGAGACCCAGTACTTC. This chain uses TRBV6-1 with TRBJ2-5; TRBD1 aligns across 7 bases. Germline V lookup: CDR1 MNHNS, CDR2 SASEGT. The junction had 13 bases not matched to a gene; V was cut back by 2 bases and J by 4 bases. The CDR3 is made up of 17 amino acids.

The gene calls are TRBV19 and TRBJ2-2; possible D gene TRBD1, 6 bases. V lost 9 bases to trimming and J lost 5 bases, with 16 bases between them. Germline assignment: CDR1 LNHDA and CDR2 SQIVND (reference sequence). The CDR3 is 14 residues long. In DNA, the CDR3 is TGTGCCAGCGGCTGGGCAGGGGATACCGGGGAGCTGTTTTTT. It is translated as CASGWAGDTGELFF.

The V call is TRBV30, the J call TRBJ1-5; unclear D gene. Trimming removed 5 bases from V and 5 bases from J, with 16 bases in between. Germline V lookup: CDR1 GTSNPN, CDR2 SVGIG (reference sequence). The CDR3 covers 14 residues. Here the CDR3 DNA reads TGTGCCTGGCAGGCCTCCGGAGGGCATCAGCCCCAGCATTTT. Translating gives CAWQASGGHQPQHF.

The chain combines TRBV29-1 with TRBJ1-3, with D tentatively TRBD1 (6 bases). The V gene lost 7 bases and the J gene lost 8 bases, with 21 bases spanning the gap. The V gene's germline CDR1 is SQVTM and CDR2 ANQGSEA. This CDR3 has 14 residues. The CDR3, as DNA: TGCAGCGCCCAGCCGACAGGACATCCGGACACCATATATTTT. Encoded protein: CSAQPTGHPDTIYF.

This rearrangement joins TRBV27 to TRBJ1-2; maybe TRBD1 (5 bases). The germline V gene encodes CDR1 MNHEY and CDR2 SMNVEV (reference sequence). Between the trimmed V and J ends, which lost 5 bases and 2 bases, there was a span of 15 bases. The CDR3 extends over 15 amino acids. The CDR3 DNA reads TGTGCCAGCAGTACCTCAGGGTTATTAAACTATGGCTACACCTTC. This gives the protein CASSTSGLLNYGYTF.

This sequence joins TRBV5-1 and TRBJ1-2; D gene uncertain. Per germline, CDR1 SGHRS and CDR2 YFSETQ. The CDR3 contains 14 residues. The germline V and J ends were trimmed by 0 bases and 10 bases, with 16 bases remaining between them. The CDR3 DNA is TGCGCCAGCAGCTTGGAGTCGTTCCAAGAGGCCTACACCTTC. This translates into CASSLESFQEAYTF. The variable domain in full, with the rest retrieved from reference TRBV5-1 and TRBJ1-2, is KAGVTQTPRYLIKTRGQQVTLSCSPISGHRSVSWYQQTPGQGLQFLFEYFSETQRNKGNFPGRFSGRQFSNSRSEMNVSTLELGDSALYLCASSLESFQEAYTFGSGTRLTVV.

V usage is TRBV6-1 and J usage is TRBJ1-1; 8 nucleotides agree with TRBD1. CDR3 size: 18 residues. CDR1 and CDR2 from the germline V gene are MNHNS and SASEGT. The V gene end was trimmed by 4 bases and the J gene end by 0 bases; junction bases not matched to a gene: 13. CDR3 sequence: CASSARQGISYMNTEAFF. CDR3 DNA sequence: TGTGCCAGCAGTGCCCGACAGGGGATCTCATACATGAACACTGAAGCTTTCTTT.

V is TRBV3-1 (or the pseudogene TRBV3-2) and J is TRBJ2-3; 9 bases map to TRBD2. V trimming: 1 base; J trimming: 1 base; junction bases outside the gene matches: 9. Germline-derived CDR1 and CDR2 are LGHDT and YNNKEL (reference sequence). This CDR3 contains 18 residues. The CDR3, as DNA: TGTGCCAGCAGCCAAGGTGCGGGAGGGGTATCGGGCACAGATACGCAGTATTTT. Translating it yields CASSQGAGGVSGTDTQYF.

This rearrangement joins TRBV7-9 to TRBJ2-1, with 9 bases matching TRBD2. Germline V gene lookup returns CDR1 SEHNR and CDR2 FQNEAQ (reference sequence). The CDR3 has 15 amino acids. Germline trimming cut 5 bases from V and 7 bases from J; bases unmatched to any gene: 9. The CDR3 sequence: CASSLGAGGPNEQFF. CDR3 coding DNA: TGTGCCAGCAGCCTTGGGGCGGGAGGGCCGAATGAGCAGTTCTTC.

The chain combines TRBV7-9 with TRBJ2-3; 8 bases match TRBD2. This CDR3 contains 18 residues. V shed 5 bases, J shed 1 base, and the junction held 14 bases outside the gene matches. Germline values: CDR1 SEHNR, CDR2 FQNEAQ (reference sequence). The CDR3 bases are TGTGCCAGCAGCCTCGAAGGGTCTGCGGGAGGAGGCACAGATACGCAGTATTTT. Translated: CASSLEGSAGGGTDTQYF.

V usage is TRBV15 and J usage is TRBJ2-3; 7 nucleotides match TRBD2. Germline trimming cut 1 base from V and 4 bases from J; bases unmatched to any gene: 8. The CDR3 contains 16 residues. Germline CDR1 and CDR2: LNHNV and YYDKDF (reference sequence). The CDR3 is CATSRGGGSQADTQYF. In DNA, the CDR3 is TGTGCCACCAGCAGAGGGGGCGGGAGTCAGGCAGATACGCAGTATTTT.